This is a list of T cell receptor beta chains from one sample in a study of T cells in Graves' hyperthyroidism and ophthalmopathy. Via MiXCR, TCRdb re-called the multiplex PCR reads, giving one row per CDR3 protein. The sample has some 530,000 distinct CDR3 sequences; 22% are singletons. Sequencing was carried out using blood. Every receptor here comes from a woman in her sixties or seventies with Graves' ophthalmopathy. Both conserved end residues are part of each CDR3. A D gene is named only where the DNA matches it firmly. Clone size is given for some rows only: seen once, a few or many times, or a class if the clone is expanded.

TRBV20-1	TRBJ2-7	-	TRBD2	CSATTPRASGSYEQYF	TGCAGTGCTACAACTCCCCGGGCTAGCGGGAGCTACGAGCAGTACTTC
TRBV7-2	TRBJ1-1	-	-	CASSLGRSQDNTEAFF	TGTGCCAGCAGCTTAGGTAGGTCGCAGGATAACACTGAAGCTTTCTTT
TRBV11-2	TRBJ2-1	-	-	CASSSYGHEQFF	TGTGCCAGCAGCAGTTACGGTCATGAGCAGTTCTTC
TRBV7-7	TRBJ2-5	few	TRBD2	CASGKGLAGELETQYF	TGTGCTAGCGGAAAAGGACTAGCGGGAGAACTGGAGACCCAGTACTTC
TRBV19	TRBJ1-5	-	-	CASSISFLSDSNQPQHF	TGTGCCAGTAGTATATCCTTTTTGAGTGATAGCAATCAGCCCCAGCATTTT
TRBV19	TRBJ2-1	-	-	CASSIGDNEQFF	TGTGCCAGTAGTATAGGTGACAATGAGCAGTTCTTC
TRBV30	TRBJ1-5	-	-	CAFSASGNQTQHF	TGTGCCTTCTCCGCCTCGGGCAATCAGACCCAGCATTTT
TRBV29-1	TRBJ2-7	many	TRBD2	CSVGGAGGPYEQYF	TGCAGCGTTGGAGGAGCGGGAGGTCCCTACGAGCAGTACTTC
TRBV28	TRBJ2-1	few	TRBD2	CASSLLSPASGYNEQFF	TGTGCCAGCAGTTTATTATCCCCGGCTAGCGGATACAATGAGCAGTTCTTC
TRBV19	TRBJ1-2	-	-	CASSYSGTVTWNYGYTF	TGTGCCAGTAGCTACTCCGGGACGGTAACTTGGAACTATGGCTACACCTTC
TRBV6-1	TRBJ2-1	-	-	CASRPSGLAGNEQFF	TGTGCCAGCAGGCCGTCGGGGCTCGCAGGGAATGAGCAGTTCTTC
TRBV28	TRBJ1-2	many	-	CASSLSDLYGYTF	TGTGCCAGCAGTTTGAGTGATCTTTATGGCTACACCTTC
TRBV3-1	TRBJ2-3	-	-	CASSQAGSLGDTQYF	TGTGCCAGCAGCCAAGCCGGGAGTCTGGGAGATACGCAGTATTTT
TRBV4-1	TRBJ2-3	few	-	CASSQENSYQDTQYF	TGCGCCAGCAGCCAAGAAAATAGTTACCAAGATACGCAGTATTTT
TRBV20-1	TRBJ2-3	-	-	CSAGKGSTDTPYF	TGCAGTGCTGGAAAGGGATCAACAGATACGCCGTATTTT
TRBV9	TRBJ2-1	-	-	CASSVKAGHNQFF	TGTGCCAGCAGCGTAAAGGCAGGCCATAATCAGTTCTTC
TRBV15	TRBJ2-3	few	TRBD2	CATSRDQGGGRSTDTQYF	TGTGCCACCAGCAGAGATCAGGGCGGCGGGAGGAGCACAGATACGCAGTATTTT
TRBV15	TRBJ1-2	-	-	CATSRDRGLGGYTF	TGTGCCACCAGCAGAGATAGGGGTTTAGGTGGCTACACCTTC
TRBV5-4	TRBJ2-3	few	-	CASSRSAEDTQYF	TGTGCCAGCAGCCGCTCGGCGGAGGATACGCAGTATTTT
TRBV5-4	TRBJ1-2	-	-	CASSSSTSRRYGYTF	TGTGCCAGCAGCTCCTCGACAAGCCGACGCTATGGCTACACCTTC
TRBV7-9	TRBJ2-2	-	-	CASSFDIQGGELFF	TGTGCCAGCAGCTTCGACATTCAGGGCGGGGAGCTGTTTTTT
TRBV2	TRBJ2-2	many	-	CASSEEGLGGELFF	TGTGCCAGCAGTGAGGAGGGTTTGGGCGGGGAGCTGTTTTTT
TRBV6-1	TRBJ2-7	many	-	CASSGGRYEQYF	TGTGCCAGCAGTGGGGGGAGATACGAGCAGTACTTC
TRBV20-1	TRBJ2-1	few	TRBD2	CSATAGTNNNEQFF	TGCAGTGCTACCGCCGGGACTAATAACAATGAGCAGTTCTTC
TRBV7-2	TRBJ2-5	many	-	CASSPTRVGTQYF	TGTGCCAGCAGCCCCACTAGAGTCGGGACCCAGTACTTC
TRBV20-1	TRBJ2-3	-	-	CSATRGSTDTQYF	TGCAGTGCTACCCGAGGGAGCACAGATACGCAGTATTTT
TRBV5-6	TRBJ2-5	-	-	CASSLASGKTQYF	TGTGCCAGCAGCTTGGCCTCGGGAAAGACCCAGTACTTC